Sequencing of this T cell receptor beta chain was carried out in a study of blood T cell repertoires in COVID-19 (dated by TCRdb to 2020 to 2021). The study in broad terms: Samples covering the acute and convalescent phases of COVID-19 were provided by collaborators in the United States, Italy and Spain. Subjects who had been exposed to COVID-19, were actively infected with it, or had recovered from it provided the deeply sampled blood TCRbeta repertoires that made up the dataset. The repertoires were released in a freely available public database meant as a resource for research on the immune response to SARS-CoV-2. Samples were obtained from the ongoing ImmuneRACE study (first 160 participants) and from over a thousand subjects provided by 6 global collaborators. The sample metadata nearly always contained a de-identified subject ID, COVID-19 status, age in years and sex. Where available, HLA class I and class II types were taken from metadata supplied by the sample provider and were not determined by assay-based typing. The material from the prospective study consisted of cDNA or gDNA derived from T cells, B-cell-depleted T cells, or PBMCs. Broader findings and caveats from the paper: The quantity of clinical and demographic metadata differed by source and by participant and was supplied without curation.

In regard to this clone: What antigen it recognizes has not been identified. The input lacks base qualities; no much larger clone sits a single base away.

Participants in the prospective study were aged roughly 18 to 89 years, lived in 24 United States geographic areas, and enrolled through a virtual design. In the prospective study, cohorts were assigned on the basis of participant-reported clinical history obtained from a screening survey and a study questionnaire. In the prospective study, whole blood, serum and a nasopharyngeal or oropharyngeal swab were collected from each participant by mobile phlebotomists. Prospective study participants could optionally give additional blood draws and questionnaires over an approximately 2-month period. Prospective study blood samples were shipped either frozen or at room temperature before DNA extraction. The immunoSEQ Assay, a bias-controlled multiplex PCR, was used to amplify TCRbeta CDR3 regions from genomic DNA. The authors' analysis ran thus. The number of nucleated cells in each sample was estimated by amplification of reference gene primers within the assay. To quantify the absolute abundance of each unique TCRbeta CDR3 rearrangement, sequence reads were collapsed and filtered. Productive Simpson clonality was computed per sample as the square root of Simpson's diversity index over productive rearrangements. TCRdb stores this immuneACCESS table with in-frame sequences only. Part of the clones is absent; in the studies checked, under half of the shortfall reflects unresolved V genes, and no reason is known for the rest. V, J and clone size derive from that table, while D and trimming were established from the DNA sequence. The sample has about 220,000 clones on record, 80% to 90% of them singletons. Of the sample, under 15% falls within the top ten clones.

Sequencing used PBMCs or T cells enriched from blood (not recorded which). This TCR derives from a woman between 50 and 59 years old with acute COVID-19.

Here is the DNA: TGTGCCAGCAGCTTATACCTGACTAGCGGGAGCTCCTACGAGCAGTACTTC. Translation gives CASSLYLTSGSSYEQYF. The chain links TRBV6-2 or TRBV6-3 with TRBJ2-7; TRBD2 fits 12 bases in the junction. The CDR1 and CDR2 encoded by the germline V gene are MNHEY and SVGEGT. The CDR3, cysteine through phenylalanine, is 17 amino acids long. The retained sequence is limited to the CDR3, 51 bases, with the frame set at the first base. V trim: 6 bases; J trim: 0 bases; unmatched bases: 9.